The 30 T cell receptor beta chains in this list originate from one sample, sequenced in a study of blood T cell repertoires in COVID-19. This table comes from immunoSEQ multiplex PCR, and its TCRdb copy is limited to in-frame clones, with some not included. The sample shows 250,000 to 350,000 clones, about 92% of them seen only once. The specimen sequenced was PBMCs or T cells enriched from blood (not recorded which). These receptors were collected from a woman aged 30 to 39 who had recovered from COVID-19.

This chain links TRBV7-3 with TRBJ2-5; maybe TRBD1 (5 bases). The V and J ends lost 8 bases and 5 bases respectively, with 24 bases between them. There are 16 residues in the CDR3. Germline-derived CDR1 and CDR2 are SGHTA and FQGTGA. The CDR3 region has the DNA TGTGCCAGCGTCTTATCGGCACCAGGGTTTGTGGAGACCCAGTACTTC. Residues: CASVLSAPGFVETQYF.

V is TRBV28 and J is TRBJ1-1; a possible D gene is TRBD1 (5 bases). CDR1 is MDHEN and CDR2 is SYDVKM in the germline V gene. There are 16 residues in the CDR3. The ends were cut back, 5 bases at V and 5 bases at J, with 21 bases in the middle. The DNA for the CDR3 is TGTGCCAGCAGTATGAACAGGCTACGCCCTGTAACTGAAGCTTTCTTT. This codes for CASSMNRLRPVTEAFF.

This chain connects TRBV3-1 (or the pseudogene TRBV3-2) to TRBJ1-6; D possibly corresponds to TRBD1 (6 bases). The CDR3 extends over 11 amino acids. Germline V lookup: CDR1 LGHDT, CDR2 YNNKEL (reference sequence). Between the trimmed V and J ends, which lost 9 bases and 6 bases, there was a span of 6 bases. The CDR3 protein is CARDSNSPLHF. The CDR3 DNA is TGTGCCAGGGACAGTAATTCACCCCTCCACTTT.

The chain uses TRBV2 and TRBJ2-5; 7 bases line up with TRBD2. The V gene end was trimmed by 2 bases and the J gene end by 2 bases; junction bases not matched to a gene: 14. The CDR3 has 18 residues. Germline-derived CDR1 and CDR2 are SNHLY and FYNNEI. The CDR3 loop reads CASSESNGEGREQETQYF. The CDR3 DNA follows: TGTGCCAGCAGTGAATCTAATGGGGAGGGTCGAGAGCAAGAGACCCAGTACTTC.

V gene TRBV9 combines with J gene TRBJ1-4; 7 nucleotides align to TRBD1. Losses at the gene ends were 3 bases for V and 7 bases for J; bases not matched to a gene: 15. Germline V gene lookup returns CDR1 SGDLS and CDR2 YYNGEE. The CDR3 is 17 residues long. The chain's CDR3 is CASSGYRTGEKCEKLFF. The CDR3 coding sequence is TGTGCCAGCAGCGGATACAGAACAGGGGAGAAGTGTGAAAAACTGTTTTTT.

The V call is TRBV27, the J call TRBJ2-2, with 7 nucleotides matching TRBD1. The CDR3 spans 14 residues. In germline, CDR1 is MNHEY, CDR2 SMNVEV (reference sequence). V was pared by 4 bases and J by 3 bases, with 2 bases of the junction left unmatched. CDR3 nucleotides: TGTGCCAGCAGTTACAGGGGATACACCGGGGAGCTGTTTTTT. It specifies CASSYRGYTGELFF.

J is TRBJ1-2 and V is TRBV6-5; D is unresolved. Between the trimmed V and J ends, which lost 6 bases and 0 bases, there was a span of 14 bases. Germline V CDR1 and CDR2: MNHEY, SVGAGI. The CDR3 runs to 15 residues. The CDR3 sequence: CASSQLSGSNYGYTF. The CDR3 bases are TGTGCCAGCAGCCAACTTTCGGGGTCTAACTATGGCTACACCTTC.

The CDR3 DNA sequence: TGTGCCAGCAGTCGTGGGCGGACAGCTAACTATGGCTACACCTTC. Residues: CASSRGRTANYGYTF. The chain combines TRBV28 with TRBJ1-2; weak D call: TRBD1 (6 bases). V was shortened by 5 bases and J by 0 bases, with 13 bases between the two germline ends. Germline lookup yields CDR1 MDHEN and CDR2 SYDVKM. There are 15 residues in the CDR3.

This chain links TRBV28 with TRBJ2-7, with 7 bases identical to TRBD1. This CDR3 is 13 amino acids long. The V gene end was trimmed by 7 bases and the J gene end by 5 bases; junction bases not matched to a gene: 8. Germline V gives CDR1 MDHEN, CDR2 SYDVKM. The CDR3 nucleotides read TGTGCCAGCACCAATTCCGACAGGGACGAGCAGTACTTC. Protein: CASTNSDRDEQYF.

The gene calls are TRBV7-2 and TRBJ1-2; D remains ambiguous. Trimming removed 5 bases from V and 3 bases from J, with 10 bases in between. CDR1 is SGHTA, CDR2 FQGNSA, per germline. CDR3 length equals 13 residues. This CDR3 is CASSPRSHYGYTF. The CDR3 DNA sequence: TGTGCCAGCAGCCCACGGAGCCACTATGGCTACACCTTC. Complete variable domain (other parts from reference TRBV7-2 and TRBJ1-2): GAGVSQSPSNKVTEKGKDVELRCDPISGHTALYWYRQSLGQGLEFLIYFQGNSAPDKSGLPSDRFSAERTGGSVSTLTIQRTQQEDSAVYLCASSPRSHYGYTFGSGTRLTVV.

The chain joins TRBV27 to TRBJ1-2; no firm D call. The CDR3 has 13 amino acids. V shed 3 bases and J shed 2 bases, with 7 bases lying between them. Germline values: CDR1 MNHEY, CDR2 SMNVEV (reference sequence). The CDR3 is CASSFAGNYGYTF. Written as DNA, the CDR3 is TGTGCCAGCAGTTTTGCCGGGAACTATGGCTACACCTTC.

Points on this clone: Other DNA sequences in the sample encode the same CDR3. This chain connects TRBV5-1 to TRBJ2-1; 7 bases match TRBD2. This CDR3 region has 15 residues. Germline V gene data show CDR1 as SGHRS and CDR2 as YFSETQ. V was pared by 2 bases and J by 3 bases, with 5 bases of the junction left unmatched. The CDR3 DNA is TGCGCCAGCAGCTTTAGCGGGTCCAGCTACAATGAGCAGTTCTTC. This encodes CASSFSGSSYNEQFF.

Here the CDR3 DNA reads TGTGCCAGCAGCTTATACATTGACAACTACGAGCAGTACTTC. Translating gives CASSLYIDNYEQYF. The chain recombines TRBV11-3 with TRBJ2-7; D not certain. Deletions cut 2 bases from V and 3 bases from J, with 11 bases between. The CDR3 runs to 14 residues. Germline lookup yields CDR1 SGHNT and CDR2 YENEEA.

The count of this clone is one. The rearrangement uses TRBV24-1 and TRBJ2-1, with TRBD1 matching 12 bases. The CDR3 is 14 amino acids. Germline lookup yields CDR1 KGHDR and CDR2 SFDVKD. V lost 9 bases, J lost 6 bases, and 5 bases stayed unmatched. DNA for the CDR3: TGTGCCACCCGGGGGACAGGGGGCTTCAATGAGCAGTTCTTC. Translated, it gives CATRGTGGFNEQFF.

V is TRBV6-5 and J is TRBJ1-2; TRBD1 agrees at 9 bases. The V and J ends lost 5 bases and 3 bases, in that order; junction bases with no gene match: 1. This CDR3 comprises 13 residues. The germline gives CDR1 MNHEY, CDR2 SVGAGI. The DNA for the CDR3 is TGTGCCAGCAGTCGGACAGGGGACTATGGCTACACCTTC. Translated: CASSRTGDYGYTF.

The chain carries TRBV27 and TRBJ1-2; the match to TRBD1 covers 9 bases. Germline V gene data show CDR1 as MNHEY and CDR2 as SMNVEV (reference sequence). V lost 3 bases to trimming and J lost 8 bases; unmatched junction nucleotides: 10. The CDR3 runs 15 residues. Here the CDR3 reads CASSFLSGTGRGYTF. CDR3 in DNA: TGTGCCAGCAGTTTCCTCTCCGGGACAGGGAGAGGCTACACCTTC.

The V call is TRBV28, the J call TRBJ1-1; possibly TRBD1 for D (5 bases). Germline CDR1 and CDR2: MDHEN and SYDVKM. There are 13 residues in the CDR3. Trimming took off 7 bases at V and 3 bases at J, with 12 bases between the two ends. In DNA, the CDR3 is TGTGCCAGCATTCCCCCCAGGGACACTGAAGCTTTCTTT. Amino acid sequence: CASIPPRDTEAFF.

This sequence joins TRBV7-6 and TRBJ1-1; possible D gene TRBD1, 5 bases. The CDR3 loop spans 16 amino acids. CDR1 is SGHVS, CDR2 FNYEAQ, per germline. V was cut by 4 bases and J by 0 bases, with 15 bases left in between. The CDR3 sequence is CASSSSTPGMNTEAFF. In DNA, the CDR3 is TGTGCCAGCAGCTCATCCACTCCAGGGATGAACACTGAAGCTTTCTTT.

This chain links TRBV5-1 with TRBJ1-1; 7 bases match TRBD1. The CDR3 has 14 amino acids. Germline CDR1 SGHRS, CDR2 YFSETQ. J gave up 1 base and V 3 bases, and 3 bases lay outside the gene matches. In DNA, the CDR3 is TGCGCCAGCAGCTCCCGACAGGGGAACACTGAAGCTTTCTTT. Amino acid sequence: CASSSRQGNTEAFF.

The gene calls are TRBV28 and TRBJ1-4; TRBD1 matches 8 bases. Germline CDR1 is MDHEN and CDR2 is SYDVKM. There are 16 residues in the CDR3. Unmatched junction bases numbered 9, after V lost 1 base and J lost 8 bases. The CDR3 bases are TGTGCCAGCAGTTTATACGGACAGGGAATAGGGGAAAAACTGTTTTTT. Its protein is CASSLYGQGIGEKLFF.

V and J are TRBV4-3 and TRBJ1-3; possible D gene TRBD1, 6 bases. Trimming took 0 bases from V and 0 from J, leaving 12 bases between them. This CDR3 has 17 residues. The germline V gene has CDR1 LGHNA and CDR2 YSLEER. CDR3 DNA: TGCGCCAGCAGCCAAGAATTTCGGGGGGCCTCTGGAAACACCATATATTTT. This codes for CASSQEFRGASGNTIYF.

V usage is TRBV18 and J usage is TRBJ2-7; 15 bases are shared with TRBD2. The CDR3 has 18 residues. The J segment lost 0 bases and the V segment lost 0 bases, leaving 3 bases of the junction unmatched. Germline-derived CDR1 and CDR2 are KGHSH and LQKENI. This chain's CDR3 is CASSPPGLAGGNSYEQYF. CDR3 DNA: TGTGCCAGCTCACCACCAGGACTAGCGGGGGGGAACTCCTACGAGCAGTACTTC.

The chain carries TRBV9 and TRBJ1-1; D gene ambiguous. V was pared by 4 bases and J by 1 base, with 8 bases between. This CDR3 is 13 amino acids long. CDR1 is SGDLS and CDR2 is YYNGEE in the germline V gene. The CDR3 region has the DNA TGTGCCAGCAGCCCTCAGGCGAACACTGAAGCTTTCTTT. Translated: CASSPQANTEAFF.

Only one count was recorded for this clone. The chain carries TRBV23-1 and TRBJ2-6, with 10 bases aligning to TRBD2. TRBV23-1 is treated as an ORF (open reading frame) with a function not yet certain. The junction had 25 bases not matched to a gene; V was cut back by 4 bases and J by 4 bases. The CDR3 loop spans 23 amino acids. The CDR3 loop is CASSPGQVASGSPLAKGANVLTF. Written as DNA, the CDR3 is TGCGCCAGCAGTCCTGGACAGGTGGCTAGCGGGAGTCCCCTGGCGAAGGGGGCCAACGTCCTGACTTTC.

J is TRBJ2-5 and V is TRBV5-4, with 11 bases lining up with TRBD2. Germline V gene data show CDR1 as SGHNT and CDR2 as YYREEE (reference sequence). The CDR3 covers 16 residues. Losses at the gene ends were 0 bases for V and 1 base for J; bases not matched to a gene: 2. Here the CDR3 DNA reads TGTGCCAGCAGCTTGGGGGGACTAGCGGTCCAAGAGACCCAGTACTTC. Residues: CASSLGGLAVQETQYF.

As DNA, the CDR3 is TGTGCCAGCAGCTTTAGGGGGTCAAGCATATATTTT. It specifies CASSFRGSSIYF. This rearrangement joins TRBV5-4 to TRBJ1-3; weak D call: TRBD1 (6 bases). This CDR3 is built from 12 residues. Between the trimmed V and J ends, which lost 2 bases and 12 bases, there was a span of 12 bases. Germline CDR1 is SGHNT and CDR2 is YYREEE (reference sequence).

The chain joins TRBV2 to TRBJ1-3; 8 bases are shared with TRBD1. The CDR3 is 14 residues long. Trimming removed 6 bases from V and 2 bases from J; junction bases left unmatched: 3. Germline CDR1 reads SNHLY; CDR2 reads FYNNEI. The CDR3: CASRTDRAGNTIYF. The CDR3 DNA reads TGTGCCAGCAGGACGGACAGGGCTGGAAACACCATATATTTT.

The chain joins TRBV15 to TRBJ2-1, with TRBD2 matching over 9 bases. The germline V gene encodes CDR1 LNHNV and CDR2 YYDKDF (reference sequence). The CDR3 length is 14 residues. V dropped 3 bases and J dropped 15; count of bases not matched to a gene: 12. CDR3 DNA: TGTGCCACCAGCAGGGGCGAGGACAGCGGGGGGAGGTTCTTC. It translates to CATSRGEDSGGRFF.

This chain connects TRBV7-2 to TRBJ1-6, with D hard to call. Trimming took off 3 bases at V and 0 bases at J, with 6 bases between the two ends. CDR3 length: 15 amino acids. Germline lookup yields CDR1 SGHTA and CDR2 FQGNSA. The CDR3 sequence is CASSLGSSYNSPLHF. The DNA for the CDR3 is TGTGCCAGCAGCTTGGGGAGCTCCTATAATTCACCCCTCCACTTT.

This chain joins TRBV4-1 and TRBJ2-3; no firm D call. Trimming shortened V by 4 bases and J by 6 bases, and 20 bases separated the two germline ends. The CDR3 contains 16 residues. Germline CDR1 is MGHRA and CDR2 is YSYEKL. The CDR3 nucleotides are TGCGCCAGCAGCCCCCTCCGCGTTGATCTCGGGGATACGCAGTATTTT. It encodes CASSPLRVDLGDTQYF.